The text below deals with one T cell receptor beta chain. What it recognizes is unknown. This record comes from a study of OX40 agonist ivuxolimab in advanced cancers. Study information: In this cohort, patients received ivuxolimab, an agonistic anti-OX40 (CD134) antibody.

This table comes from immunoSEQ multiplex PCR, and its TCRdb copy is limited to in-frame clones, with some not included. Of around 80,000 clones in the sample, around 86% were seen once. Patients were ruled out by autoimmune disease history or systemic immunosuppression. This CDR3 comprises 12 residues. Deletions cut 6 bases from V and 2 bases from J, with 7 bases between. In germline, CDR1 is MDHEN, CDR2 SYDVKM. Overall study results and limits: The antigen specificity of the peripheral T cells (those that were expanded) was not determined. There were also nonresponders showing low normalized T-cell clonal expansion.

The chain is built from TRBV28 and TRBJ1-2, with unresolved D. This sequence was found in an adult with an advanced solid tumor such as melanoma, head and neck, liver or kidney cancer. Sequences were derived from CD4+ or CD8+ T cells sorted from blood, sampled in a trial of the OX40 agonist ivuxolimab. CDR3 DNA: TGTGCCAGCAGGCCGCCGAACTATGGCTACACCTTC. It is translated as CASRPPNYGYTF.